This T cell receptor (beta chain) was retrieved from a study of blood T cell repertoires in COVID-19. Study-wide context: Acute-phase and convalescent COVID-19 samples originated in the United States, Italy and Spain. Sample material is recorded as cDNA or gDNA derived from T cells, B-cell-depleted T cells, or PBMCs.

As handled by the study authors: The assay estimated nucleated cells by amplifying reference gene primers. Profiling relied on immunoSEQ multiplex PCR, and the TCRdb table lists in-frame clones only, not all of them. That table gives V, J and clone size, and the DNA gave D and trimming. The sample holds about 390,000 clones; about 90% are singletons and the top ten take 2.3%. There are 14 residues in the CDR3. V gave up 6 bases and J gave up 2 bases; unmatched junction bases: 5. The germline gives CDR1 MNHEY, CDR2 SVGAGI. In this sample, this clone turned up once. In Seattle, patients joined the study during active infection and were tracked longitudinally.

This chain uses TRBV6-5 with TRBJ2-7; 9 positions agree with TRBD1. The clonotype was recovered from a woman in her fifties or sixties with COVID-19, enrolled during active disease. Sequenced material: peripheral blood. The CDR3 reads CASRDRGRTYEQYF. The DNA for the CDR3 is TGTGCCAGCAGGGACAGGGGCCGGACCTACGAGCAGTACTTC.